The present T cell receptor (beta chain) was sequenced within a study of CD8 T cell repertoires and HIV-1 epitope variants. Study background: Cultures ran about ten days, with IL-2, IL-7 and IL-15 added on days 3 and 7. The study's findings and limits: About 10 antigen-specific TCR beta clonotypes were found; five to seven seemed cross-reactive to variants. This assay reports beta chains of antigen-expanded cells, not T cell function. A handful of clonotypes recognized Nef KF9, one HW9, none TAALDMSHF.

Profiling relied on immunoSEQ multiplex PCR, and the TCRdb table lists in-frame clones only, not all of them. The sample lists about 5,000 clones, about 65% occurring once. A remark on this clone: Its specificity is unknown.

The V end was cut by 0 bases, the J end by 3 bases, with 8 bases between. The CDR3 loop spans 14 amino acids. Germline V gene data show CDR1 as SGHVS and CDR2 as FQNEAQ. The sequenced sample consisted of cultured CD8+ T cells derived from PBMCs. The sequence was obtained from a male donor with HIV. The genes are TRBV7-8 and TRBJ2-5; possibly TRBD2 for D (6 bases). The CDR3 bases are TGTGCCAGCAGCTTAGCCGGCGGGGAAGAGACCCAGTACTTC. Translation: CASSLAGGEETQYF.